The 5 T cell receptor beta chains below come from one sample, sequenced in a study of identical twins. Each CDR3 protein is one row after TCRdb ran MiXCR on the 5' RACE reads. Seen here are roughly 720,000 distinct CDR3 sequences, 18% observed once, and the top ten hold under 15%. These data also featured in a second study, about T cells expressing NK-cell markers.

Sequenced sample: PBMCs. The receptors originated from a woman between 18 and 29 years old in good health.

This rearrangement joins TRBV20-1 to TRBJ2-5, with 11 bases aligning to TRBD2. V shed 3 bases and J 5 bases; nucleotides not matched to a gene: 8. There are 15 residues in the CDR3. Germline values: CDR1 DFQATT, CDR2 SNEGSKA (reference sequence). CDR3: CSASKASGGKETQYF. Written as DNA, the CDR3 is TGCAGTGCTAGTAAGGCTAGCGGGGGGAAGGAGACCCAGTACTTC.

The chain employs TRBV7-8 and TRBJ1-6, with D unclear. The ends were cut back, 5 bases at V and 3 bases at J, with 11 bases in the middle. Germline V gene data show CDR1 as SGHVS and CDR2 as FQNEAQ. This CDR3 has 15 amino acids. The CDR3, as DNA: TGTGCCAGCAGCGCACGGGGATTCTATAATTCACCCCTCCACTTT. Residues: CASSARGFYNSPLHF.

The chain joins TRBV5-1 to TRBJ1-2; D is perhaps TRBD1 (5 bases). The CDR3 extends over 15 amino acids. Trimming cost V 4 bases and J 0 bases, with 13 bases left between them. Per germline, CDR1 SGHRS and CDR2 YFSETQ. The CDR3 DNA sequence: TGCGCCAGCAGCCCCAGGGTCGCTACTAACTATGGCTACACCTTC. This codes for CASSPRVATNYGYTF.

This clonotype was seen only a few times. The chain carries TRBV7-2 and TRBJ2-3, with TRBD2 matching 9 bases. Germline V lookup: CDR1 SGHTA, CDR2 FQGNSA. J gave up 9 bases and V 3 bases, and 7 bases lay outside the gene matches. This CDR3 region has 14 residues. The CDR3 region is CASSFRDSGRTQYF. The CDR3 DNA sequence: TGTGCCAGCAGCTTCCGCGATAGCGGGAGAACGCAGTATTTT.

This clonotype was detected many times. V and J are TRBV5-1 and TRBJ2-3; TRBD2 is a possible D gene (5 bases). V lost 5 bases, J lost 1 base, and 8 bases lay in between. Looked up from germline, CDR1 is SGHRS and CDR2 is YFSETQ. This CDR3 comprises 13 residues. CDR3 nucleotides: TGCGCCAGCAGTTGGAGGCGCACAGATACGCAGTATTTT. Its translation is CASSWRRTDTQYF. The whole variable domain, remainder taken from reference TRBV5-1 and TRBJ2-3, is KAGVTQTPRYLIKTRGQQVTLSCSPISGHRSVSWYQQTPGQGLQFLFEYFSETQRNKGNFPGRFSGRQFSNSRSEMNVSTLELGDSALYLCASSWRRTDTQYFGPGTRLTVL.